This T cell receptor beta chain stems from a study of T cells in Graves' hyperthyroidism and ophthalmopathy. Study observations and caveats: Clonotypes that were expanded in thyroid above 0.001 mostly appeared in blood too.

This CDR3 is built from 12 residues. Per germline, CDR1 SGHTS and CDR2 YDEGEE. V dropped 0 bases and J dropped 8 bases, with 7 bases sitting between them. This clonotype was detected ten times or more. Its antigen is unknown. Approximately 9.3 ml of fresh peripheral blood supplied the PBMCs. RNA transcripts gave rise to amplified TCR beta CDR3 regions. The HTBI set primed first-round TCR CDR3 RT-PCR. MiXCR, applied by TCRdb to the multiplex PCR reads, yields one record per CDR3 protein. Here the sample spans more than 500,000 distinct CDR3 sequences, about 16% being singletons. Material: blood. The chain has TRBV5-8 and TRBJ2-3; D is possibly TRBD1 (5 bases). This TCR derives from a young woman with Graves' ophthalmopathy. CDR3 DNA sequence: TGTGCCAGCAGCTTGGAGGGGATTACGCAGTATTTT. Amino acids: CASSLEGITQYF.